A selection of T cell receptor beta chains follows, all from one sample in a study of vaccination and CD4 T cells after COVID-19. TCRdb re-derived calls from the PCR reads in MiXCR, one entry per CDR3 protein. The sample has some 10,000 distinct CDR3 sequences; roughly 29% are singletons. These TCRs' antigens remain unknown. Input material: CD4+ T cells from blood, cultured in vitro. The receptor source for this set is a human donor in good health. The CDR3 runs from the conserved cysteine through the conserved F or W. A D gene is named only where the DNA matches it firmly. Expanded clones get a size class; other rows say once, few or many, or leave the size out.

v_gene,j_gene,abundance,d_gene,len,CDR3nt,CDR3aa
TRBV20-1,TRBJ1-5,medium-sized,NA,15,TGCAGTGCTAGAGATTGGGGAGAAATAAATCAGCCCCAGCATTTT,CSARDWGEINQPQHF
TRBV9,TRBJ2-1,NA,NA,13,TGTGCCAGCAGCGTAGGAGTCTACAATGAGCAGTTCTTC,CASSVGVYNEQFF
TRBV5-4,TRBJ1-1,few,TRBD1,16,TGTGCCAGCAGCTTGGCCGGGAGGACAGGGGGCGGTGAAGCTTTCTTT,CASSLAGRTGGGEAFF
TRBV7-3,TRBJ2-5,few,NA,14,TGTGCCAGCAGCTTAATGGTCGGACCGGGGACCCAGTACTTC,CASSLMVGPGTQYF
TRBV6-2/TRBV6-3,TRBJ2-5,NA,NA,14,TGTGCCAGCAGACCTCAGGGTCTCGCGGAGACCCAGTACTTC,CASRPQGLAETQYF
TRBV20-1,TRBJ1-5,medium-sized,NA,17,TGCAGTGCTAGAGATATCAGCAGGGCGGGCAGCAATCAGCCCCAGCATTTT,CSARDISRAGSNQPQHF
TRBV28,TRBJ2-1,NA,NA,13,TGTGCCAGCCAGGCCCTTTCCTACAATGAGCAGTTCTTC,CASQALSYNEQFF
TRBV6-1,TRBJ2-1,NA,NA,13,TGTGCCAGCAGCCCGCTTGGGACTGGTGAGCAGTTCTTC,CASSPLGTGEQFF
TRBV19,TRBJ1-5,NA,NA,15,TGTGCCAGTAGTATGCCCAAAGGTCTCAATCAGCCCCAGCATTTT,CASSMPKGLNQPQHF
TRBV28,TRBJ1-2,NA,NA,13,TGTGCCAGCAGTCTCTGGGGGACACATGGCTACACCTTC,CASSLWGTHGYTF
TRBV28,TRBJ2-5,NA,TRBD1,15,TGTGCCAGCAGTCCACCGGGACAGCAACAAGAGACCCAGTACTTC,CASSPPGQQQETQYF
TRBV11-2,TRBJ1-2,few,NA,13,TGTGCCAGCAGCTCCGGACAGTTCTATGGCTACACCTTC,CASSSGQFYGYTF
TRBV7-3,TRBJ1-6,large,TRBD1,18,TGTGCCAGCAGCTGCTACTTGGATTACAGGGGGCGGGGGTCACCCCTCCACTTT,CASSCYLDYRGRGSPLHF
TRBV6-1,TRBJ1-5,medium-sized,NA,15,TGTGCCAGCAGTGTCTTCCAGGATGGCAATCAGCCCCAGCATTTT,CASSVFQDGNQPQHF
TRBV28,TRBJ1-5,NA,NA,13,TGTGCCAGCAAGACTTGGGGGAATCAGCCCCAGCATTTT,CASKTWGNQPQHF
TRBV7-9,TRBJ1-2,NA,NA,15,TGTGCCAGCAGACCTAGCCAACGTATAAACTATGGCTACACCTTC,CASRPSQRINYGYTF
TRBV20-1,TRBJ2-2,NA,TRBD2,16,TGCAGTGCCACGACCGGAGCGGGAGTTGTCAACGGGGAGCTGTTTTTT,CSATTGAGVVNGELFF
TRBV2,TRBJ2-5,NA,NA,14,TGTGCCAGCAGTGAATGGTACCAACAAGAGACCCAGTACTTC,CASSEWYQQETQYF
TRBV6-1,TRBJ1-2,NA,NA,15,TGTGCCAGCAGCCTGGGGGGGGGAGGGGACTATGGCTACACCTTC,CASSLGGGGDYGYTF
TRBV11-3,TRBJ2-7,NA,TRBD1,14,TGTGCCAGCAGCGGGTCGACAGGGGACTACGAGCAGTACTTC,CASSGSTGDYEQYF
TRBV7-9,TRBJ2-5,NA,NA,16,TGTGCCAGCAGCCCACCGGGACGAAGCCAGCGAGAGACCCAGTACTTC,CASSPPGRSQRETQYF
TRBV11-2,TRBJ2-1,NA,NA,15,TGTGCCAGCAGCTTAGTTGCGACCCCCTACAATGAGCAGTTCTTC,CASSLVATPYNEQFF
TRBV15,TRBJ2-3,NA,NA,14,TGTGCCACCAGCAGAGAAGGCGGAGCAGATACGCAGTATTTT,CATSREGGADTQYF
TRBV21-1,TRBJ1-1,few,NA,17,TGTGCCAGCAGCAAACTCGAAGCGGGGATAAAGAACACTGAAGCTTTCTTT,CASSKLEAGIKNTEAFF
TRBV19,TRBJ2-5,NA,NA,15,TGTGCCAGTAGTAACGCGGCGGAGCTACAAGAGACCCAGTACTTC,CASSNAAELQETQYF
TRBV2,TRBJ2-3,NA,TRBD2,16,TGTGCCAGCAGGATATTAGCGGGGATGAGCACAGATACGCAGTATTTT,CASRILAGMSTDTQYF
TRBV4-2,TRBJ2-5,NA,TRBD2,16,TGTGCCAGCAGCCAAGGGACTAGCGGGAGGGAAGAGACCCAGTACTTC,CASSQGTSGREETQYF
TRBV20-1,TRBJ1-4,few,NA,13,TGCAGTGCTAGACCTCCGGACAGCATGAAACTGTTTTTT,CSARPPDSMKLFF
TRBV7-2,TRBJ1-1,NA,TRBD1,14,TGTGCCAGCAGCAGACAGGGATTGAACACTGAAGCTTTCTTT,CASSRQGLNTEAFF
TRBV19,TRBJ1-2,few,NA,14,TGTGCCAGTAGTATTTCGACAGCTAACTATGGCTACACCTTC,CASSISTANYGYTF
TRBV7-9,TRBJ2-3,NA,NA,14,TGTGCCAGCAGATTCGGGGTGGGCCCAGATACGCAGTATTTT,CASRFGVGPDTQYF
TRBV7-6,TRBJ2-5,few,TRBD2,16,TGTGCCAGCAGCTCCACGGCGGGAGGGGGAGGGGAGACCCAGTACTTC,CASSSTAGGGGETQYF
TRBV2,TRBJ2-1,NA,NA,15,TGTGCCAGCATTGGAAGCGCGGGATCATACAATGAGCAGTTCTTC,CASIGSAGSYNEQFF
TRBV10-2,TRBJ1-2,NA,TRBD1,11,TGCGCCAGCCGGGGACAGCACGGCTACACCTTC,CASRGQHGYTF
TRBV19,TRBJ1-5,few,TRBD1,13,TGTGCCAGTAGTTCCTTGCAGGGGGGGCCCCAGCATTTT,CASSSLQGGPQHF
TRBV20-1,TRBJ2-7,few,NA,12,TGCAGTGCCCCCCATCTAAGCTACGAGCAGTACTTC,CSAPHLSYEQYF
TRBV28,TRBJ2-5,NA,NA,14,TGTGCCAGCAGTCGCCGGGGGAACCAAGAGACCCAGTACTTC,CASSRRGNQETQYF
TRBV27,TRBJ1-1,medium-sized,TRBD1,15,TGTGCCAGCAGAATATTACAACAGGGGAGCACTGAAGCTTTCTTT,CASRILQQGSTEAFF
TRBV19,TRBJ1-1,NA,NA,15,TGTGCCAGTAGTACCAGACCCGCAGGGAACACTGAAGCTTTCTTT,CASSTRPAGNTEAFF
TRBV6-1,TRBJ1-1,medium-sized,NA,13,TGTGCCAGCAGTGACAGGGGTAACACTGAAGCTTTCTTT,CASSDRGNTEAFF
TRBV27,TRBJ2-5,few,NA,17,TGTGCCAGCAGTCCCTACCGAGGGGCGGGCCCGGGGGAGACCCAGTACTTC,CASSPYRGAGPGETQYF
TRBV25-1,TRBJ1-2,NA,TRBD1,16,TGTGCCAGCCTCGCCGCTGGACAGGGGCTCTTGGGTGGCTACACCTTC,CASLAAGQGLLGGYTF
TRBV27,TRBJ2-7,few,NA,14,TGTGCCAGCAGTTTATTTGGTGGCAGCTACGAGCAGTACTTC,CASSLFGGSYEQYF
TRBV20-1,TRBJ1-1,NA,NA,13,TGCAGTTCACCCCGGGGCCTGAACACTGAAGCTTTCTTT,CSSPRGLNTEAFF
TRBV15,TRBJ2-3,few,NA,15,TGTGCCACCAGCTTGTCTACCCAAAGCACAGATACGCAGTATTTT,CATSLSTQSTDTQYF
TRBV20-1,TRBJ2-1,NA,NA,17,TGCAGTGCTAGAGATCTTTGGGGGGGCACCTCCTACAATGAGCAGTTCTTC,CSARDLWGGTSYNEQFF
TRBV20-1,TRBJ1-5,few,NA,14,TGCAGTGCTTCCCACGGGGTTAGCAATCAGCCCCAGCATTTT,CSASHGVSNQPQHF
TRBV15,TRBJ2-7,few,TRBD2,16,TGTGCCACCAGCAGAGCAGCGGGAGCAGTGGCCTACGAGCAGTACTTC,CATSRAAGAVAYEQYF
TRBV6-5,TRBJ1-3,few,TRBD1,15,TGTGCCAGCAGTTACGCGACAGGGTCGGGAAACACCATATATTTT,CASSYATGSGNTIYF
TRBV30,TRBJ1-5,NA,NA,13,TGTGCCTGGAGTGTTGGGACCGATCAGCCCCAGCATTTT,CAWSVGTDQPQHF
TRBV2,TRBJ1-5,NA,NA,15,TGTGCCAGCAAAGAGGGATTACCCTTCAATCAGCCCCAGCATTTT,CASKEGLPFNQPQHF
TRBV6-4,TRBJ2-1,NA,NA,13,TGTGCCAGCAGTGAGGACTTTTACAATGAGCAGTTCTTC,CASSEDFYNEQFF
TRBV10-3,TRBJ2-5,NA,TRBD1,15,TGTGCCATCCGCAAGGGACAGGGGGCGGAAGAGACCCAGTGCTTC,CAIRKGQGAEETQCF
TRBV7-2,TRBJ1-4,NA,NA,16,TGTGCCAGCAGCCCCCCTTCCGGGGGAACTAATGAAAAACTGTTTTTT,CASSPPSGGTNEKLFF
TRBV5-5,TRBJ1-2,NA,NA,15,TGTGCCAGCAGCTCCCTGCAGGGAAGAACCTATGGCTACACCTTC,CASSSLQGRTYGYTF